This TCR beta chain was sequenced during a study of CD8 T cells in Susac syndrome. The CDR3 is 11 amino acids. CDR1 and CDR2 (germline): SEHNR, FQNEAQ (reference sequence). V shed 5 bases and J shed 10 bases, with 8 bases lying between them. RNA was extracted with the RNeasy kit, and a quantity of roughly 0.45 to 1 ug was reverse transcribed using random hexamers. MiXCR, run by TCRdb on the immunoSEQ multiplex PCR reads, gives a single entry per CDR3 protein. The repertoire includes roughly 200,000 distinct CDR3 sequences, roughly 94% of them detected once, and about 0.08% sits in the top ten. The rearrangement uses TRBV7-9 and TRBJ1-4, with D perhaps TRBD1 (5 bases). Material: CD4+ T cells from PBMCs. The receptor was isolated from a human donor with multiple sclerosis. CDR3 protein: CASSLGGKLFF. In DNA, the CDR3 is TGTGCCAGCAGCCTTGGGGGAAAACTGTTTTTT.